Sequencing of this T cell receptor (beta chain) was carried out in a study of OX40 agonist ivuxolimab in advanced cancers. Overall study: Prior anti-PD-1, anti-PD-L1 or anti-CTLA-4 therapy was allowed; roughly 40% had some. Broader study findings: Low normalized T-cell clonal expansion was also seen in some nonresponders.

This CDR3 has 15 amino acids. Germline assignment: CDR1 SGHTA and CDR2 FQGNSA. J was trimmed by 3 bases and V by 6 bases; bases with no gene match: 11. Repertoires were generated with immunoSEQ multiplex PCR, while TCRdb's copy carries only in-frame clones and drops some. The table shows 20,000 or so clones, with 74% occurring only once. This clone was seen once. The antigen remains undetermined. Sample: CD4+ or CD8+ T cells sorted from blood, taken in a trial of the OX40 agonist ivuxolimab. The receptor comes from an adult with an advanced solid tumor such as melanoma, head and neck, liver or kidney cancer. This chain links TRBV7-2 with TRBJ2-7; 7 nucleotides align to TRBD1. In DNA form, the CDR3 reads TGTGCCAGCAGTAGCTCTCGAGGGGGCTTCTACGAGCAGTACTTC. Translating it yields CASSSSRGGFYEQYF.